The source of this TCR beta chain is a study of cytomegalovirus exposure and HLA in healthy donors. PCR employed 60 Vbeta and 13 Jbeta primers. TCRdb keeps only in-frame clones here, not all; method: immunoSEQ multiplex PCR. The data hold more than 95,000 clones, with over 70% observed a single time. The CDR3 covers 13 residues. Germline CDR1 KGHSH, CDR2 LQKENI. V lost 1 base and J lost 2, with 6 bases in between. This clonotype was sampled from a female donor in good health and CMV-seronegative. The V gene is TRBV18, the J gene TRBJ2-7; no firm D call. The sample taken for sequencing was PBMCs. CDR3 in DNA: TGTGCCAGCTCACCACTCAGCGCCTACGAGCAGTACTTC. Protein: CASSPLSAYEQYF.